This TCR beta chain was profiled in a study of beta chain features in type 1 diabetes. Germline V CDR1 and CDR2: MDHEN, SYDVKM. Trimming stripped 6 bases from V and 7 bases from J, with 15 bases between. The CDR3 contains 13 residues. The investigators reverse transcribed all of the isolated RNA, so they sequenced expressed TCRB transcripts. Sequencing was performed with immunoSEQ multiplex PCR; in TCRdb, only in-frame clones are kept and a portion is missing. This table holds hundreds of thousands of clones, about 15% found once. This clone was seen more than once but under ten times. The sequenced sample was central memory CD4+ T cells from blood. The TCR was taken from a man younger than 40 in good health. The rearrangement uses TRBV28 and TRBJ1-2, with D possibly matching TRBD1 (5 bases). CDR3: CASSLRVASGYTF. The CDR3 DNA follows: TGTGCCAGCAGCCTCAGGGTTGCATCTGGCTACACCTTC.